A selection of T cell receptor beta chains follows, all from one sample in a study of blood T cell repertoires in COVID-19. Some clones are missing from TCRdb's copy, which holds only in-frame ones; the method was immunoSEQ multiplex PCR. The table includes more than 300,000 clones, about 90% detected once. Sequencing was carried out using peripheral blood. The receptors stem from a woman aged 70-85 years with COVID-19, enrolled during active disease. The CDR3 runs from the conserved cysteine through the conserved F or W.

j_call v_call cdr3_aa
TRBJ2-5 TRBV5-6 CASSTYRTGQETQYF
TRBJ1-1 TRBV5-1 CASSFRTGSSTEAFF
TRBJ1-1 TRBV19 CASMGWTEAFF
TRBJ1-2 TRBV6-5 CASTSGQGLYGYTF
TRBJ1-2 TRBV27 CASSSVPYPGTGGDGYTF
TRBJ2-7 TRBV6-2/TRBV6-3 CASSYSYPSGDREQYF
TRBJ2-1 TRBV28 CASRSDQDGSEQFF
TRBJ1-6 TRBV2 CASSEQDSPLHF
TRBJ1-2 TRBV27 CASTGRGYGYTF
TRBJ2-7 TRBV3-1/TRBV3-2 CASSQPGNYEQYF
TRBJ1-2 TRBV28 CASSPAGLDRSLGGYTF
TRBJ1-2 TRBV21-1 CASSKGGAGLGNYGYTF
TRBJ2-1 TRBV7-7 CASSLYSGGAYNEQFF
TRBJ1-1 TRBV28 CASSYPGTATEAFF
TRBJ2-7 TRBV19 CASSMGQGAVYEQYF
TRBJ1-1 TRBV27 CASSSGQGLMNTEAFF
TRBJ1-3 TRBV3-1/TRBV3-2 CASSQDGGTGNTIYF
TRBJ1-1 TRBV5-1 CASSPLGGAGTEAFF
TRBJ1-1 TRBV19 CASRQGMEDTEAFF
TRBJ2-7 TRBV19 CASTYGTGTREQYF
TRBJ1-3 TRBV4-3 CASSQTWTDPGNTIYF
TRBJ2-3 TRBV11-2 CASSLVSGGASTDTQYF
TRBJ2-3 TRBV27 CATLMKGGGTDTQYF
TRBJ2-5 TRBV27 CASSSTTSGPYQETQYF
TRBJ2-3 TRBV28 CAISLEEAKDTQYF
TRBJ1-1 TRBV21-1 CASNQDIRNTEAFF
TRBJ1-1 TRBV11-2 CASSPDRGNTEAFF
TRBJ2-5 TRBV7-2 CASSFGSGAPETQYF